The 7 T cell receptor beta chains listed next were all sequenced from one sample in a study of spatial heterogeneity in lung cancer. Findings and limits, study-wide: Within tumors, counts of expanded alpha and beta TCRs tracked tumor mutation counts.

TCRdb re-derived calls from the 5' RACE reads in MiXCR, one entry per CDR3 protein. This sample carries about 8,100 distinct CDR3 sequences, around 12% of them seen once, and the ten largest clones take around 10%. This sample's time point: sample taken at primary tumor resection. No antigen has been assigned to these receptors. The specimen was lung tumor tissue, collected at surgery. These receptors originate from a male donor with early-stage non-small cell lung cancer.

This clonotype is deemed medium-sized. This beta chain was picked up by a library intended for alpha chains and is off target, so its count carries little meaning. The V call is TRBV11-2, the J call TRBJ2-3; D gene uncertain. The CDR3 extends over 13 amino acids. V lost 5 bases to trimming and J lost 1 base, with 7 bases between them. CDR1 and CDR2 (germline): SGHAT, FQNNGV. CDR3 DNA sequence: TGTGCCAGCAGCCCACCCGGCACAGATACGCAGTATTTT. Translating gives CASSPPGTDTQYF.

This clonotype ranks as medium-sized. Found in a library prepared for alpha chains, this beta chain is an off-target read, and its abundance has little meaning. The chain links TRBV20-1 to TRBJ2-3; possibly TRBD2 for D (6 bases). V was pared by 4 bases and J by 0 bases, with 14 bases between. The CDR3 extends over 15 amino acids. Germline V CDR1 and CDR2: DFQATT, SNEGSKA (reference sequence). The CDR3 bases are TGCAGTGCTACTCAACATAGCGGAAGCACAGATACGCAGTATTTT. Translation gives CSATQHSGSTDTQYF.

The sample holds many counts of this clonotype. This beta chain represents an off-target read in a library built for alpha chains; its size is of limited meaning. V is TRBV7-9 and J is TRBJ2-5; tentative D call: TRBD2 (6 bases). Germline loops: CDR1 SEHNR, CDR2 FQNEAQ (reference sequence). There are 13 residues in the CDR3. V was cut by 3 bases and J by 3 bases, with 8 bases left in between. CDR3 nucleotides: TGTGCCAGCAGCTTGGGGGGAGAAGAGACCCAGTACTTC. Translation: CASSLGGEETQYF.

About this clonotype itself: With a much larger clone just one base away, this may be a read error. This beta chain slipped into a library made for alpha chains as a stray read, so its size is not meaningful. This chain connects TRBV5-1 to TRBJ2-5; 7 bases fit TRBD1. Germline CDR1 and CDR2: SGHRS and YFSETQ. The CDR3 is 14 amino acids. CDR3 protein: CAGSLPNRGETQYF. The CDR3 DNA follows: TGCGCCGGCAGCTTACCAAACAGGGGAGAGACCCAGTACTTC.

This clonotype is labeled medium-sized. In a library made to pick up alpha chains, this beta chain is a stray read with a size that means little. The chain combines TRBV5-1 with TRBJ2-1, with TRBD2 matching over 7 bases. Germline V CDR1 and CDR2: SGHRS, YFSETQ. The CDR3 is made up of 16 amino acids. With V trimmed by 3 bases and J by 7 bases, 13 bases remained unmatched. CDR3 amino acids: CASSWRAGAKRNEQFF. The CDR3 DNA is TGCGCCAGCAGCTGGCGGGCGGGAGCCAAAAGGAATGAGCAGTTCTTC.

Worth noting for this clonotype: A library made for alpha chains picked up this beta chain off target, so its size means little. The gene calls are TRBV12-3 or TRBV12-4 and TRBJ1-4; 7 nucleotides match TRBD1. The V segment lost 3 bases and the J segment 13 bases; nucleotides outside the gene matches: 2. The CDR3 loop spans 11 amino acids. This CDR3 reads CASSFGTVLFF. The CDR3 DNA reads TGTGCCAGCAGTTTCGGGACAGTACTGTTTTTT.

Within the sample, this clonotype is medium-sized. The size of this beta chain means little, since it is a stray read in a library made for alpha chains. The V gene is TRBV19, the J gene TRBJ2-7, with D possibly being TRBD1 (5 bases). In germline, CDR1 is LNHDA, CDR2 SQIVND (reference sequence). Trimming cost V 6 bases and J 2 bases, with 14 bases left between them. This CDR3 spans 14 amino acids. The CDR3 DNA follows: TGTGCCAGTAGAGATCGGGCAGGGACCTACGAGCAGTACTTC. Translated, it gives CASRDRAGTYEQYF.